This TCR beta chain was observed in a study of T cell responses to AZD1222 COVID-19 vaccine listed by TCRdb under 2021. Turning to the overall study: AZD1222 recipients whose second dose came at about 4 weeks and those whose second dose came at about 12 weeks were combined into one group, since spike-specific TCR depth and breadth did not differ between the two schedules. Trial participants were enrolled into age subgroups of 18-55, 56-69 and 70-plus years, which contained 148, 28 and 57 TCR-sequenced participants, respectively. A total of just over 230 trial participants underwent TCR sequencing, of whom nearly 210 received two doses of AZD1222 and about 25 received two doses of the MenACWY control vaccine.

The research as a whole found: No day 14 peak-response samples were available, so repertoires were characterized only after the peak T cell response. Participants were mostly white British and included more females than males, and it was suggested by the authors that clonal diversity may have been underestimated. Epitopes outside the regions mutated in the B.1.351 and B.1.1.7 variants were reportedly recognized by nearly half of the unique spike-specific TCRs. The whole spike protein was spanned by vaccine-associated CD4 TCRs, and dominant responses were seen in regions 160-218 and 743-854. Spike-specific TCR breadth and depth rose significantly after two AZD1222 doses compared with day 0 and with MenACWY recipients. In the small 56-69-year group, the increase in depth fell short of significance, most likely because of low power. Conclusions about previously exposed vaccinees are limited because only six or seven AZD1222 recipients were SARS-CoV-2 seropositive at baseline.

The CDR3 regions of human TCRbeta chains were analyzed by immunosequencing. The authors' analysis ran thus. Repertoire TCRs were matched against a reference library of SARS-CoV-2-specific TCRs generated with the MIRA antigen-specificity platform. Breadth was defined as the fraction of unique TCRs that were SARS-CoV-2-associated. Depth was defined as the fraction of total T cells that were SARS-CoV-2-associated. Each spike-specific TCR was assigned to its reactive spike region and to a CD4 or CD8 class using the MIRA data. Log10-transformed breadth and depth values were compared by one-way ANOVA with Sidak's multiple comparisons tests. TCRdb took this table from immuneACCESS and kept in-frame rearrangements with V and J called. Such tables lack part of the clones; where checked against another copy, unresolved V genes explain under half of the gap, and the rest is unexplained. V and J calls and clone size are given by that table; D and trimming were obtained from the DNA. The sample table holds 99,000 or so clones, of which about 91% were seen once. The ten most abundant clones make up approximately 18% of the sample.

The CDR3 numbers 13 residues from cysteine through phenylalanine. Only the CDR3 part of the read is kept: 39 bases, read in frame from the first base. The germline V gene specifies MNHEY as CDR1 and SVGAGI as CDR2. V sheds 0 bases and J sheds 9 bases, leaving 9 bases between their ends. The time point label corresponds to: baseline before first vaccination. Vaccinee samples were obtained from the UK trials COV001 and COV002, which included a single-blind randomized controlled phase 2/3 trial of AZD1222 (ChAdOx1 nCoV-19) in healthy adults. Trial participant PBMC samples were collected at day 0 and day 28 after the second dose for TCRbeta chain sequencing. This clone was picked up one time. Its antigen is unknown. Within one base of it there is no much larger clone, and no base qualities were kept.

The receptor chain draws on TRBV6-5 and TRBJ2-1, with no confident D gene call. Sequenced here: peripheral blood, sampled on day 0 of AZD1222 vaccination. The sequence derives from an adult in good health. In nucleotides, the sequence is TGTGCCAGCAGTTACTCGAGTCGCGGTGAGCAGTTCTTC. Its protein is CASSYSSRGEQFF.